This passage covers 5 T cell receptor beta chains from one sample sequenced in a study of blood T cells in healthy people across ages. A sample-barcoded 5' primer and a J-beta primer mix were used in a second PCR of about 6 to 12 cycles. TCRdb recomputed calls from the 5' RACE reads with MiXCR, one row per CDR3 protein. The data show 1.6 million or so distinct CDR3 sequences, 30% to 40% seen once. Sequenced sample: blood. These TCRs come from a woman younger than 45 in good health.

The chain links TRBV4-2 to TRBJ1-2; 8 bases are a match to TRBD1. With 2 bases clipped from V and 7 bases from J, the junction kept 9 bases outside the gene matches. The germline CDR1 and CDR2 sequences are LGHNA and YNFKEQ. The CDR3 is 15 residues long. The CDR3 is CASSQSTGQDVGYTF. Written as DNA, the CDR3 is TGTGCCAGCAGCCAATCTACGGGACAGGACGTTGGCTACACCTTC.

The genes are TRBV7-2 and TRBJ2-7; TRBD1 might be the D (7 bases). The V gene lost 5 bases and the J gene lost 5 bases, with 13 bases spanning the gap. Looked up from germline, CDR1 is SGHTA and CDR2 is FQGNSA. The CDR3 spans 13 residues. CDR3 sequence (DNA): TGTGCCAGCAGCGCGGGACAGTTCCACGAGCAGTACTTC. Residues: CASSAGQFHEQYF.

CDR3 DNA sequence: TGTGCCAGCAGCCCGGGACAGGGGATGGCAGATACGCAGTATTTT. Its translation is CASSPGQGMADTQYF. The chain joins TRBV3-1 to TRBJ2-3; TRBD1 aligns across 10 bases. CDR3 length equals 15 residues. Per germline, CDR1 LGHDT and CDR2 YNNKEL (reference sequence). V gave up 4 bases and J gave up 4 bases; unmatched junction bases: 5.

V gene TRBV6-1 combines with J gene TRBJ1-2, with TRBD1 matching over 7 bases. The CDR3 is 13 amino acids. The V gene end was trimmed by 8 bases and the J gene end by 7 bases; junction bases not matched to a gene: 10. The germline V gene encodes CDR1 MNHNS and CDR2 SASEGT. The CDR3 nucleotides read TGTGCCAGCTTATGGACAGGTCTGGGTGGCTACACCTTC. Translation: CASLWTGLGGYTF.

With respect to this clonotype: Relative to the germline gene, one junction end is altered; a read error may explain this. The chain is built from TRBV4-1 and TRBJ1-5; TRBD1 aligns across 8 bases. The CDR3 runs to 15 residues. Germline lookup yields CDR1 MGHRA and CDR2 YSYEKL. In nucleotides, the CDR3 is TGCACCAGCAGCCACGGCGACAGGGGCTATCAGCCCCAGCATTTT. The encoded protein is CTSSHGDRGYQPQHF.